This TCR beta chain was documented in a study of Ad26.COV2.S vaccination and SARS-CoV-2 variants (dated by TCRdb to the early 2020s). For context, the study as a whole: Vaccine-arm donors were drawn from COV1001, a multicentre, randomized, double-blind, placebo-controlled phase I-IIa trial of Ad26.COV2.S in healthy adults. Dosing of Ad26.COV2.S was intramuscular, at either 5x10^10 or 1x10^11 viral particles, delivered as one shot or as two shots spaced 56 days apart. TCRbeta repertoire sequencing was used to assess the specificity and breadth of SARS-CoV-2-reactive T cell receptors after Ad26.COV2.S vaccination. The TCR-sequenced set comprised about 30 samples: roughly 19 Ad26.COV2.S vaccine recipients, 5 placebo recipients and 8 SARS-CoV-2 convalescent individuals. Trial participants were randomized into five groups of five: low-dose or high-dose Ad26.COV2.S given once or twice, or placebo on both occasions. Throughout the experiments and outcome assessment, investigators stayed blinded to trial group allocation. What the research found in general, with its limitations: The authors noted that total T cell responses may have been underestimated by the TCR breadth and depth analyses. Non-spike TCR breadth was comparable between vaccine and placebo recipients, consistent with the vaccine containing only spike. The study was not powered to compare responses between vaccine doses or regimens. After vaccination, substantial breadth of spike-specific CD8+ and CD4+ T cell responses was reported. Compared with placebo recipients, Ad26.COV2.S recipients showed higher spike-specific TCR breadth (P = 0.0014).

The treatment or condition label corresponds to: approximately 18 received Ad26.COV2.S at low or high dose, single or two shots; 5 received placebo; per-sample allocation not given. Repertoires of vaccine and placebo recipients were sequenced from samples taken on day 63 after the first injection. Cohort 1b enrolled fewer than 30 adults aged 18-55 years at a single site in Boston, USA, between 29 July and 7 August 2020. As a vaccine, Ad26.COV2.S was a replication-incompetent adenovirus type 26 vector that expressed a prefusion-stabilized SARS-CoV-2 spike protein derived from the original Wuhan strain. From the germline V gene (reference sequence), CDR1 is GTSNPN and CDR2 is SVGIG. Taken from cysteine to phenylalanine, the CDR3 has 13 residues. Of the read, only the CDR3 DNA is kept; its 39 bases are in frame from base 1. Deletion took 5 bases off V and 7 bases off J, with a span of 15 bases between the germline ends.

The immunoSEQ Assay was the method used to sequence TCRbeta CDR3 regions. After extraction, genomic DNA underwent amplification by bias-controlled multiplex PCR, followed by high-throughput sequencing. The original pipeline was this. To quantify the absolute abundance of each unique TCRbeta CDR3 region, sequences were collapsed and filtered. T cell fraction was estimated by normalizing TCRbeta template counts to usable DNA, with usable DNA measured through amplification of reference genes found in all nucleated cells. Repertoire TCRs were annotated as SARS-CoV-2-specific when V gene, CDR3 amino acid sequence and J gene were exactly matched to a known reactive TCR set. The reference SARS-CoV-2 TCR set came from MIRA and was filtered for enrichment in COVID-19-positive ImmuneCODE repertoires, removing public or cross-reactive TCRs. Using the MIRA antigens, annotated TCRs were further analysed by specific ORF or by position within an ORF. Breadth was defined as the number of annotated unique rearrangements divided by the total number of unique productive rearrangements, and depth was defined as the summed frequency of the annotated unique rearrangements. Two-sided Wilcoxon rank-sum tests were applied when comparing TCR breadth between groups. TCRdb carries this immuneACCESS record with in-frame sequences only. Its versions omit some clonotypes, under half of them owing to an unresolved V gene in the studies checked, with the rest unexplained. V, J and clone size reflect that table, while D and trimming were determined from the DNA. The sample table holds about 380,000 clones, of which roughly 80% were seen once. The ten largest clones add up to around 7.3% of the sample.

Points on this clone: It has no known antigen specificity. No much larger clone exists at a distance of one base, and base qualities are not known.

The source was peripheral blood, collected in a trial of Ad26.COV2.S vaccine versus placebo. This TCR derives from a person between 18 and 65 years old who received the Ad26.COV2.S COVID-19 vaccine or a placebo. Recombination connected TRBV30 to TRBJ1-5; too little of a D gene remains to name it. At the DNA level, the sequence is TGTGCCTGGGCGTCCTTGACGGGACAGCCCCAGCATTTT. Its product reads: CAWASLTGQPQHF.